A single sample is the source of the 17 T cell receptor beta chains below, sequenced in a study of blood T cell repertoires in COVID-19. The table came from immunoSEQ multiplex PCR; TCRdb's copy has only in-frame clones and leaves some out. The sample carries roughly 76,000 clones, 87% recorded once. The sample comprised peripheral blood. These receptors all come from a young man with acute or convalescent COVID-19.

The chain employs TRBV4-1 and TRBJ2-7; D is ambiguous. Germline V gene sequence: CDR1 MGHRA, CDR2 YSYEKL. The V end was cut by 2 bases, the J end by 6 bases, with 11 bases between. CDR3 length: 13 residues. The DNA of the CDR3 is TGCGCCAGCAGCCAACCCTTTTTGTCCGAGCAGTACTTC. Its translation: CASSQPFLSEQYF.

The CDR3 DNA reads TGTGCCAGCGAGCGACAGGGCACAGATACGCAGTATTTT. Protein product: CASERQGTDTQYF. V gene TRBV2 combines with J gene TRBJ2-3; possibly TRBD1 for D (6 bases). Per the germline V gene, CDR1 is SNHLY and CDR2 is FYNNEI. The CDR3 is made up of 13 amino acids. Trimming removed 8 bases from V and 1 base from J, with 10 bases in between.

The DNA for the CDR3 is TGTGCCAGCAGCCTTTCGGGACAGGGAGAGTATGGCTACACCTTC. This translates into CASSLSGQGEYGYTF. The genes are TRBV9 and TRBJ1-2; 9 bases map to TRBD1. The CDR3 runs to 15 residues. With 4 bases clipped from V and 5 bases from J, the junction kept 9 bases outside the gene matches. The germline V gene has CDR1 SGDLS and CDR2 YYNGEE.

The V and J genes are TRBV19 and TRBJ2-4, with D possibly being TRBD2 (5 bases). CDR1 and CDR2 from the germline V gene are LNHDA and SQIVND (reference sequence). V was shortened by 4 bases and J by 0 bases, with 16 bases between the two germline ends. CDR3 length: 17 amino acids. The CDR3 sequence: CASSNVPGTLAKNIQYF. CDR3 in DNA: TGTGCCAGTAGTAACGTCCCGGGAACCTTAGCCAAAAACATTCAGTACTTC.

This clone came up a few times. The chain links TRBV28 to TRBJ2-7; 10 bases map to TRBD1. CDR1 and CDR2 from the germline V gene are MDHEN and SYDVKM. J was trimmed by 2 bases and V by 3 bases; bases with no gene match: 10. This CDR3 region has 17 residues. The CDR3 spells CASSFLRGQGGTYEQYF. The CDR3 DNA follows: TGTGCCAGCAGTTTCCTCCGCGGACAGGGGGGTACCTACGAGCAGTACTTC.

The chain recombines TRBV10-3 with TRBJ2-7; 10 nucleotides align to TRBD2. V lost 3 bases, J lost 5 bases, and 7 bases stayed unmatched. Germline assignment: CDR1 ENHRY and CDR2 SYGVKD. This CDR3 contains 15 residues. The CDR3 sequence: CAISDGAGGPHEQYF. The CDR3 DNA is TGTGCCATCAGTGACGGAGCGGGAGGGCCCCACGAGCAGTACTTC.

The chain joins TRBV7-2 to TRBJ2-6, with 9 bases identical to TRBD1. The CDR3 covers 16 residues. Germline lookup yields CDR1 SGHTA and CDR2 FQGNSA. The J segment lost 3 bases and the V segment lost 4 bases, leaving 4 bases of the junction unmatched. The CDR3: CASSSGQGYGANVLTF. CDR3 bases: TGTGCCAGCAGCTCGGGACAGGGTTATGGGGCCAACGTCCTGACTTTC.

This sequence joins TRBV7-2 and TRBJ1-2; TRBD1 agrees at 8 bases. CDR3 size: 18 residues. Germline-derived CDR1 and CDR2 are SGHTA and FQGNSA. The V segment lost 1 base and the J segment 8 bases; nucleotides outside the gene matches: 18. CDR3 sequence: CASSLVVGQDVGVYGYTF. The CDR3 coding sequence is TGTGCCAGCAGCTTAGTAGTGGGACAGGACGTAGGGGTATACGGCTACACCTTC.

The V gene is TRBV19, the J gene TRBJ2-7, with 9 nucleotides matching TRBD1. The length of the CDR3 is 15 residues. Trimming at V came to 5 bases and at J to 3 bases, leaving 8 bases not matched to a gene. The V gene's germline CDR1 is LNHDA and CDR2 SQIVND (reference sequence). The DNA for the CDR3 is TGTGCCAGTAGTTTGGGGACAGGGAGAAACTACGAGCAGTACTTC. Translated, it gives CASSLGTGRNYEQYF.

This clone was seen once. The chain joins TRBV19 to TRBJ2-1, with 14 bases fitting TRBD2. CDR1 is LNHDA and CDR2 is SQIVND in the germline V gene (reference sequence). The CDR3 runs to 16 residues. The trim removed 0 bases at V and 7 bases at J, leaving 2 bases unmatched. For the CDR3, the DNA is TGTGCCAGTAGTATAGAGGGGACTAGCGGGAGAAATGAGCAGTTCTTC. Translated: CASSIEGTSGRNEQFF.

The chain joins TRBV11-2 to TRBJ2-3, with a weak D call TRBD1 (5 bases). CDR1 SGHAT and CDR2 FQNNGV come from the germline V gene. The CDR3 is made up of 14 amino acids. Deletions cut 6 bases from V and 2 bases from J, with 12 bases between. The CDR3, as DNA: TGTGCCAGCAGTTTACAGGTCTCCACAGATACGCAGTATTTT. It translates to CASSLQVSTDTQYF.

V and J are TRBV19 and TRBJ2-7; 7 bases line up with TRBD1. The germline CDR1 and CDR2 sequences are LNHDA and SQIVND (reference sequence). This CDR3 contains 14 residues. The trim removed 10 bases at V and 2 bases at J, leaving 11 bases unmatched. The CDR3 loop reads CATPEGAGPYEQYF. The CDR3 region has the DNA TGTGCCACCCCCGAGGGGGCCGGACCCTACGAGCAGTACTTC.

V gene TRBV10-2 combines with J gene TRBJ1-2; 10 positions match TRBD1. Germline CDR1 reads WSHSY; CDR2 reads SAAADI. This CDR3 is built from 14 residues. After removal of 7 bases from V and 0 bases from J, the junction contained 2 bases not matched to a gene. CDR3 nucleotide sequence: TGCGCCAGCACCGGACAGGGGGCTAACTATGGCTACACCTTC. Encoded protein: CASTGQGANYGYTF.

The V call is TRBV5-6, the J call TRBJ1-5, with D possibly being TRBD1 (5 bases). CDR1 is SGHDT, CDR2 YYEEEE, per germline. V lost 3 bases and J 0 bases, leaving 13 bases between the germline ends. This CDR3 contains 16 residues. CDR3 loop: CASSSRTSYSNQPQHF. The CDR3 bases are TGTGCCAGCAGCTCGCGGACAAGTTATAGCAATCAGCCCCAGCATTTT. Together with reference TRBV5-6 and TRBJ1-5, the CDR3 gives the full variable domain: DAGVTQSPTHLIKTRGQQVTLRCSPKSGHDTVSWYQQALGQGPQFIFQYYEEEERQRGNFPDRFSGHQFPNYSSELNVNALLLGDSALYLCASSSRTSYSNQPQHFGDGTRLSIL.

The V and J genes are TRBV18 and TRBJ2-1; the match to TRBD2 covers 9 bases. Germline loops: CDR1 KGHSH, CDR2 LQKENI. The CDR3 runs to 17 residues. The ends lost 3 bases at V and 7 bases at J; junction bases unmatched: 13. The CDR3 sequence is CASSPMFRGLAGNEQFF. As DNA, the CDR3 is TGTGCCAGCTCACCGATGTTTAGGGGACTAGCTGGGAATGAGCAGTTCTTC.

The genes are TRBV10-1 and TRBJ2-1; 12 bases match TRBD2. CDR1 is WNHNN and CDR2 is SYGVQD in the germline V gene (reference sequence). The CDR3 has 13 residues. The junction had 3 bases not matched to a gene; V was cut back by 6 bases and J by 9 bases. CDR3 loop: CASSSSGRGEQFF. The CDR3 DNA reads TGCGCCAGCAGCTCTAGCGGGAGGGGTGAGCAGTTCTTC.

The CDR3 sequence: CASSKLTGAYGYTF. The CDR3 DNA follows: TGTGCCAGCAGTAAACTGACAGGGGCCTATGGCTACACCTTC. The rearrangement links TRBV28 to TRBJ1-2; 8 nucleotides match TRBD1. This CDR3 has 14 residues. V gave up 5 bases and J gave up 4 bases; unmatched junction bases: 6. CDR1 and CDR2 (germline): MDHEN, SYDVKM.